Only a few counts were recorded for the clone carrying this T cell receptor (beta chain). The antigen is unknown. V shed 5 bases and J shed 4 bases, with 17 bases lying between them. Germline CDR1 PRHDT, CDR2 FYEKMQ (reference sequence). The length of the CDR3 is 16 residues. As to time point: pre-treatment sample, taken before nivolumab and TIL therapy. Most excised metastases sampled were pleural nodules or supraclavicular lymph nodes. The record originates from a study of TIL therapy for anti-PD-1-resistant metastatic lung cancer. Looking at the study overall: Tumors had a median PD-L1 proportion score of more than 5%. Study-wide points: Compared with baseline intratumoral T cells, expanded TIL cultures were more clonal and less diverse (approximately 6% vs 31%). Patients were highly selected, enriched for treatment-naive, never-smoker and oncogene-addicted cases. Many TIL product clones were absent from baseline tumor, suggesting clonal contraction.

This was the immunoSEQ v3 assay. Using immunoSEQ multiplex PCR, the repertoire was profiled, and TCRdb retains in-frame clones only, with some absent. The top ten hold 9.5% to 13% of the sample, which has more than 90,000 clones, less than 70% seen once. The V and J genes are TRBV13 and TRBJ2-2; either TRBD1 or TRBD2 may fit D (6 bases each). The clonotype was recovered from a person aged 25 to 80 with non-small cell lung cancer. The starting material was tumor tissue, obtained at baseline. CDR3 DNA: TGTGCCAGCAGCCCTCTCGGGGGCCGGTCCACCGGGGAGCTGTTTTTT. Encoded protein: CASSPLGGRSTGELFF.